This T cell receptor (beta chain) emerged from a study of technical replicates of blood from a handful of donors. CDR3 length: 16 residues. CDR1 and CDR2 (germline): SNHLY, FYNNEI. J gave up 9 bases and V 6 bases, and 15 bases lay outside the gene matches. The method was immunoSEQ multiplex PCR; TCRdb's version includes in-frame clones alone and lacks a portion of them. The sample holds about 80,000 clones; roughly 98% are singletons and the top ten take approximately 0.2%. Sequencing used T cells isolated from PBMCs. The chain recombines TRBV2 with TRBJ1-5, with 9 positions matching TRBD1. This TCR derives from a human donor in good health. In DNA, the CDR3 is TGTGCCAGCAGCGCTACAGGGGGCTACGGCCTTCTGCCCCAGCATTTT. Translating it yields CASSATGGYGLLPQHF.